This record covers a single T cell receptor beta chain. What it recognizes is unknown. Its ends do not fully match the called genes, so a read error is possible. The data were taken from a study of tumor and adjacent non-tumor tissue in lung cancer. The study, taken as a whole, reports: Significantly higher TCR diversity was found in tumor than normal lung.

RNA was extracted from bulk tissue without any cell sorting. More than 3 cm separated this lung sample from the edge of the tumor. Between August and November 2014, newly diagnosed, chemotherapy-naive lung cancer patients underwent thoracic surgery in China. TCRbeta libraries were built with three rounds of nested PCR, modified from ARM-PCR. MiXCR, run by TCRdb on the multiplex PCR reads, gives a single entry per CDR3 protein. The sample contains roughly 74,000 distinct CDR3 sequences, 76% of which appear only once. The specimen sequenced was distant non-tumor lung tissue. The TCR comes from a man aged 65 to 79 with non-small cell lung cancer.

This CDR3 reads CAISDHMGLAGGGRAVDF. CDR3 coding DNA: TGTGCCATCAGTGACCACATGGGACTAGCGGGAGGAGGTCGAGCCGTAGATTTT. The chain uses TRBV10-3 and TRBJ2-3, with TRBD2 matching 15 bases. Germline CDR1 reads ENHRY; CDR2 reads SYGVKD. The CDR3 totals 18 residues.